This record concerns one T cell receptor (beta chain) sequence. What it binds is unknown. This sample is drawn from a study of cytomegalovirus exposure and HLA in healthy donors. Study-wide background: Per a later analysis, the approximately 620 first-cohort and some 130 validation repertoires shared one platform. Study-wide points: In vitro, three CMV-associated chains proved specific for CMV antigens.

CDR1 and CDR2 (germline): LNHDA, SQIVND (reference sequence). The CDR3 contains 18 residues. Trimming removed 6 bases from V and 10 bases from J; junction bases left unmatched: 22. The data were produced by immunoSEQ multiplex PCR, yet TCRdb's version contains in-frame clones alone and is incomplete. Altogether about 140,000 clones are present, approximately 87% being singletons, with the ten largest covering just under 3%. J is TRBJ2-1 and V is TRBV19; 9 bases are a match to TRBD2. This clonotype originated in a man in his late teens or twenties in good health and CMV-seronegative. Sequencing was carried out using PBMCs. The CDR3 DNA sequence: TGTGCCAGTAGCTCCGACCCCCCCGGGGTAGCGGGGGCTCGGGAGCAGTTCTTC. Translation: CASSSDPPGVAGAREQFF. The variable domain in full, with the rest retrieved from reference TRBV19 and TRBJ2-1, is DGGITQSPKYLFRKEGQNVTLSCEQNLNHDAMYWYRQDPGQGLRLIYYSQIVNDFQKGDIAEGYSVSREKKESFPLTVTSAQKNPTAFYLCASSSDPPGVAGAREQFFGPGTRLTVL.